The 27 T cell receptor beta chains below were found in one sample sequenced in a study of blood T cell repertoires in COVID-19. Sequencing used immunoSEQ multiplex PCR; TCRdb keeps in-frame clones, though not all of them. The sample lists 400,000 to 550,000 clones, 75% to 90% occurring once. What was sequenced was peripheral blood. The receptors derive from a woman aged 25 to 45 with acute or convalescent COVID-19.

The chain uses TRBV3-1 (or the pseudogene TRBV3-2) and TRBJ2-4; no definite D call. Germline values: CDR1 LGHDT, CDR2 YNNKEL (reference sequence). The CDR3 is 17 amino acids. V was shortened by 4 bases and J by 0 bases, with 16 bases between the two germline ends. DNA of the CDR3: TGTGCCAGCAGCCCTAGGCCTGAATCTCTAGCCAAAAACATTCAGTACTTC. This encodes CASSPRPESLAKNIQYF.

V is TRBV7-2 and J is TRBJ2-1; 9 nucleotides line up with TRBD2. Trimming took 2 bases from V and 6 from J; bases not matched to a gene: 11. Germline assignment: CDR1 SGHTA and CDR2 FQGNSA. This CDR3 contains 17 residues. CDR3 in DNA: TGTGCCAGCAGCTTAAGGAGCCGCGGGACTAGCTCCAATGAGCAGTTCTTC. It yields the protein CASSLRSRGTSSNEQFF.

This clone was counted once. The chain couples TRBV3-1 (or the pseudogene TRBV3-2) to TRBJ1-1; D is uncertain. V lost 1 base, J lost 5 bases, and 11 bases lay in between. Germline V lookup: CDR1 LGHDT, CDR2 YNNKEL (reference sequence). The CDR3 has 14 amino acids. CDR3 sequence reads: CASSQGGRWTEAFF. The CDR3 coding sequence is TGTGCCAGCAGCCAAGGAGGGCGTTGGACTGAAGCTTTCTTT.

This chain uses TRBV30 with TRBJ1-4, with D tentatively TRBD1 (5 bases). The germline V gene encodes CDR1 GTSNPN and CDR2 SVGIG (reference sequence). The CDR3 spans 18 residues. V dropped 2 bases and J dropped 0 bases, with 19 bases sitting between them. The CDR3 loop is CAWSNGRGNLATNEKLFF. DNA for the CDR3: TGTGCCTGGAGTAACGGCCGGGGGAACCTTGCAACTAATGAAAAACTGTTTTTT.

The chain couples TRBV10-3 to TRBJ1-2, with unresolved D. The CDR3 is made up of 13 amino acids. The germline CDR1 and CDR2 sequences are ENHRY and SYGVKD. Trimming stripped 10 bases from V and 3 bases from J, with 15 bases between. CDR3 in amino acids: CATVAQVDYGYTF. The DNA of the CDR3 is TGTGCCACTGTCGCTCAGGTAGACTATGGCTACACCTTC.

The CDR3: CASSFRQGTSYEQYF. In DNA, the CDR3 is TGTGCCAGCAGTTTCAGACAGGGGACCTCCTACGAGCAGTACTTC. The gene calls are TRBV28 and TRBJ2-7, with 8 bases lining up with TRBD1. This CDR3 has 15 amino acids. V was pared by 3 bases and J by 0 bases, with 4 bases of the junction left unmatched. Germline-derived CDR1 and CDR2 are MDHEN and SYDVKM.

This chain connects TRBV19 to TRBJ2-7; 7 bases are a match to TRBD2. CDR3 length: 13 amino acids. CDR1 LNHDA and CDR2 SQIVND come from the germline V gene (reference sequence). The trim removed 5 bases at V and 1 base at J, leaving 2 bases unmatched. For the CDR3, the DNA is TGTGCCAGTAGTTACGGGGGGTCCTACGAGCAGTACTTC. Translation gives CASSYGGSYEQYF. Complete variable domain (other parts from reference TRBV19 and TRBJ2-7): DGGITQSPKYLFRKEGQNVTLSCEQNLNHDAMYWYRQDPGQGLRLIYYSQIVNDFQKGDIAEGYSVSREKKESFPLTVTSAQKNPTAFYLCASSYGGSYEQYFGPGTRLTVT.

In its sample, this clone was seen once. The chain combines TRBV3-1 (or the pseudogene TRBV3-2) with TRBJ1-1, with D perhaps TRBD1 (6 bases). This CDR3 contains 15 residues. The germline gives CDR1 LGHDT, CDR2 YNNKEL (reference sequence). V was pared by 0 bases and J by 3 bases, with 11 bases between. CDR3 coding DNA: TGTGCCAGCAGCCAAGAATCAGGGGCGGACACTGAAGCTTTCTTT. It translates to CASSQESGADTEAFF.

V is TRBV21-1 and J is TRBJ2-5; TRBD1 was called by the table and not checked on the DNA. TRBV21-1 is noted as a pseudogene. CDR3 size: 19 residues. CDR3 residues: CASSTPTIRWDSRQETQYF. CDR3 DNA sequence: TGTGCCAGCAGCACCCCGACGATACGATGGGACAGCCGCCAAGAGACCCAGTACTTC.

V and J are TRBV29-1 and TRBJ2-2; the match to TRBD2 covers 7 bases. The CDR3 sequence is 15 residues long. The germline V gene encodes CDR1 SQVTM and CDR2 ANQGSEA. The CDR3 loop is CTLGGEPCSTGELFF. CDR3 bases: TGCACCCTGGGAGGGGAACCGTGTAGCACCGGGGAGCTGTTTTTT.

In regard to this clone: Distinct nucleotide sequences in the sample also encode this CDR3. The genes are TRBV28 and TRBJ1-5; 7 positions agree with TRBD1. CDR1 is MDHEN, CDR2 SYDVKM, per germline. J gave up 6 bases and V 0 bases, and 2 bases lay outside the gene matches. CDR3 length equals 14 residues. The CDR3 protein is CASSLWQGGQPQHF. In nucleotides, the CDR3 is TGTGCCAGCAGTTTATGGCAGGGGGGTCAGCCCCAGCATTTT.

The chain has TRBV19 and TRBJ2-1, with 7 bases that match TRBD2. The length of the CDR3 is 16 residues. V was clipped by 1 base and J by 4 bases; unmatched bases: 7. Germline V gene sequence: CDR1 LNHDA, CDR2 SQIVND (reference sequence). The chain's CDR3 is CASSIVWGGLYNEQFF. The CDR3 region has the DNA TGTGCCAGTAGTATAGTTTGGGGGGGACTTTACAATGAGCAGTTCTTC. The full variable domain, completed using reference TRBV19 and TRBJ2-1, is DGGITQSPKYLFRKEGQNVTLSCEQNLNHDAMYWYRQDPGQGLRLIYYSQIVNDFQKGDIAEGYSVSREKKESFPLTVTSAQKNPTAFYLCASSIVWGGLYNEQFFGPGTRLTVL.

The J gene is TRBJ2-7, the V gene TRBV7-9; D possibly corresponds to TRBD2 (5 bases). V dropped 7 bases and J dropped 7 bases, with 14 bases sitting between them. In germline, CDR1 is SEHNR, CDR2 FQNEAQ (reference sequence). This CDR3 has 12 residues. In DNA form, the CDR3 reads TGTGCCAGCACCCTCCCGGGGTTTGAGCAGTACTTC. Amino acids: CASTLPGFEQYF.

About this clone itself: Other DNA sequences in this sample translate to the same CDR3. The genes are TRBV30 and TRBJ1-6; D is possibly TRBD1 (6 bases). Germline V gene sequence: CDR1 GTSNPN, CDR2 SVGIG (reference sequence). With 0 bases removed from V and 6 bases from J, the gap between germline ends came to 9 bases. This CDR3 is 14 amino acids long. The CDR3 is CAWSVSRGNSPLHF. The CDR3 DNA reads TGTGCCTGGAGTGTATCCAGGGGTAATTCACCCCTCCACTTT. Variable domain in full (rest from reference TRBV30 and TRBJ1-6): SQTIHQWPATLVQPVGSPLSLECTVEGTSNPNLYWYRQAAGRGLQLLFYSVGIGQISSEVPQNLSASRPQDRQFILSSKKLLLSDSGFYLCAWSVSRGNSPLHFGNGTRLTVT.

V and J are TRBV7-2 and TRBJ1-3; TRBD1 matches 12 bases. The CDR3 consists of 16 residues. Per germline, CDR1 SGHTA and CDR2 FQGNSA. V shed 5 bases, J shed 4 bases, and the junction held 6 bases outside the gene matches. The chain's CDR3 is CASSASGTGGGNTIYF. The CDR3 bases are TGTGCCAGCAGCGCCTCCGGGACAGGGGGCGGAAACACCATATATTTT.

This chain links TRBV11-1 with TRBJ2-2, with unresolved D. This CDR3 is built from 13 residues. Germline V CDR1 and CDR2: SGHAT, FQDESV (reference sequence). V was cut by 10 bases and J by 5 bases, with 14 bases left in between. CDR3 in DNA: TGTGCCACCACTCCTTACGGTACCGGGGAGCTGTTTTTT. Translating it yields CATTPYGTGELFF.

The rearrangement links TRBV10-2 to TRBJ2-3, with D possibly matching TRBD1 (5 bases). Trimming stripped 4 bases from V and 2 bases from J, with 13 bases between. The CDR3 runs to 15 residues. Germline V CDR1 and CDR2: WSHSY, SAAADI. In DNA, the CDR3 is TGCGCCAGCAGTGTTGGGGCGACCCCCACAGATACGCAGTATTTT. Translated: CASSVGATPTDTQYF.

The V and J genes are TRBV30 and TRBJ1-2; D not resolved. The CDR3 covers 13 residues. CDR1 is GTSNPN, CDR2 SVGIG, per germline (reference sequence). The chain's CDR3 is CAQFKEGDYGYTF. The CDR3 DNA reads TGTGCTCAATTTAAGGAGGGCGACTATGGCTACACCTTC.

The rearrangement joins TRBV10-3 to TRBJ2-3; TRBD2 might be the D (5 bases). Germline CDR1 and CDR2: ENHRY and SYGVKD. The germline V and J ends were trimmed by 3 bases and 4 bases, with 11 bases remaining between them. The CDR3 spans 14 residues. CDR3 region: CAISDPTSPDTQYF. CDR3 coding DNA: TGTGCCATCAGTGACCCCACTAGTCCAGATACGCAGTATTTT.

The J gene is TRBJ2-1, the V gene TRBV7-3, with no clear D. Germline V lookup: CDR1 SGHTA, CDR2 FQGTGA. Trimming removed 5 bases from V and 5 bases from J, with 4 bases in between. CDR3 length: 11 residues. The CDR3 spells CASSRDNEQFF. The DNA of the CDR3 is TGTGCCAGCAGCAGAGACAATGAGCAGTTCTTC.

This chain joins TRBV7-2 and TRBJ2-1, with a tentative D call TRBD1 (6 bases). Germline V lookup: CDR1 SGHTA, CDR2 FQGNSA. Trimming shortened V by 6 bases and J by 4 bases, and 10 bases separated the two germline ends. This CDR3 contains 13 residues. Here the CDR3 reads CASRPRGYNEQFF. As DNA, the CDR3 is TGTGCCAGCAGACCCAGGGGATACAATGAGCAGTTCTTC.

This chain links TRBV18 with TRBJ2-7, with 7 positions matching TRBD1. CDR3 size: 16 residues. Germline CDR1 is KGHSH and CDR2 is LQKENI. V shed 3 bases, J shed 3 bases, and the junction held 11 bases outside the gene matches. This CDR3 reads CASSPYTDRFGYEQYF. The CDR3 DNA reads TGTGCCAGCTCACCCTATACGGACAGGTTTGGCTACGAGCAGTACTTC.

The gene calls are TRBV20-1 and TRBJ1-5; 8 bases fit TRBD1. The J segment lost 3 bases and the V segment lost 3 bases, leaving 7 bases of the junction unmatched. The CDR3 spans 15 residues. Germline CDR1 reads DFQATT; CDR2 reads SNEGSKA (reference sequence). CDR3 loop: CSASGQGAFNQPQHF. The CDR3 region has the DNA TGCAGTGCTAGTGGGCAGGGGGCGTTCAATCAGCCCCAGCATTTT.

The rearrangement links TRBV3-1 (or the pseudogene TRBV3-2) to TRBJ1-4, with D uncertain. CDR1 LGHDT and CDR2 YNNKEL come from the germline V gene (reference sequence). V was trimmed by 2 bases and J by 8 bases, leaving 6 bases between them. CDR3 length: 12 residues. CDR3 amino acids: CASSQISEKLFF. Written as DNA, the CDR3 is TGTGCCAGCAGCCAAATATCCGAAAAACTGTTTTTT.

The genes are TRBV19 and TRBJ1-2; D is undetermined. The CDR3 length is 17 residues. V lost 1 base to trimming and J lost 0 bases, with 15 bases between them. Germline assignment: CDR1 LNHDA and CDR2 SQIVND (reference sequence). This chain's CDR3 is CASSIVHISSSNYGYTF. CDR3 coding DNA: TGTGCCAGTAGTATAGTCCACATATCGTCTTCTAACTATGGCTACACCTTC. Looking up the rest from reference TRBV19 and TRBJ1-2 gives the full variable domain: DGGITQSPKYLFRKEGQNVTLSCEQNLNHDAMYWYRQDPGQGLRLIYYSQIVNDFQKGDIAEGYSVSREKKESFPLTVTSAQKNPTAFYLCASSIVHISSSNYGYTFGSGTRLTVV.

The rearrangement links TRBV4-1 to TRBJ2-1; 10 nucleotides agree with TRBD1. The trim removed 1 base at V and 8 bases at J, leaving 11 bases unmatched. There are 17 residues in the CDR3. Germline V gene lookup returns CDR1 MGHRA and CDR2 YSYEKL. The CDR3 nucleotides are TGCGCCAGCAGCCAAGCGGTCGTCAGGGACAGGGGCGATGAGCAGTTCTTC. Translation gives CASSQAVVRDRGDEQFF.

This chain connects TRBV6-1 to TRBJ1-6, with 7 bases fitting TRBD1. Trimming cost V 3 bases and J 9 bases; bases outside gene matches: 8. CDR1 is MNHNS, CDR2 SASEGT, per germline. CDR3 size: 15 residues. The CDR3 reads CASSEMTGLGSPLHF. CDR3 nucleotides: TGTGCCAGCAGTGAGATGACAGGGCTGGGTTCACCCCTCCACTTT.